Listed below are T cell receptor beta chains from one sample, sequenced in a study of cytomegalovirus exposure and HLA in healthy donors. The table came from immunoSEQ multiplex PCR; TCRdb's copy has only in-frame clones and leaves some out. The table lists about 160,000 clones, 75% of them singletons. Sample: PBMCs. Receptor source: a woman aged 45-60 years in good health and CMV-seropositive. Each CDR3 is given with its conserved first and last residue. The D gene is left open where the match is weak. Where a row states a size, it is once, few, many or the class of an expanded clone; other rows omit it.

19,TRBD2,-,TRBV5-6,TRBJ2-1,CASSLEFGWGLISYNEQFF,TGTGCCAGCAGCTTGGAGTTCGGTTGGGGACTAATCTCCTACAATGAGCAGTTCTTC
14,TRBD1,-,TRBV6-1,TRBJ2-7,CASSRQGEGDEQYF,TGTGCCAGCAGCAGACAGGGTGAGGGGGACGAGCAGTACTTC
14,TRBD1,-,TRBV4-1,TRBJ2-7,CASSPRQGLYEQYF,TGCGCCAGCAGCCCAAGACAGGGTCTCTACGAGCAGTACTTC
14,-,-,TRBV5-4,TRBJ1-4,CASSPGTSGEKLFF,TGTGCCAGCAGCCCCGGGACATCGGGCGAAAAACTGTTTTTT
16,-,-,TRBV7-9,TRBJ1-3,CASSLSRQDSGNTIYF,TGTGCCAGCAGCCTGAGTCGACAGGACTCTGGAAACACCATATATTTT
13,TRBD1,-,TRBV27,TRBJ2-7,CASRTNRDREEYF,TGTGCCAGCAGGACGAACCGGGACAGGGAAGAGTACTTC
15,TRBD2,-,TRBV6-6,TRBJ2-1,CASSYLRGANNEQFF,TGTGCCAGCAGCTACCTGCGGGGGGCAAACAATGAGCAGTTCTTC
17,-,-,TRBV5-1,TRBJ2-7,CASSLASREVRPYEQYF,TGCGCCAGCAGCTTGGCCAGTCGTGAGGTCCGCCCCTACGAGCAGTACTTC
14,-,once,TRBV2,TRBJ2-2,CASSVIRVPGELFF,TGTGCCAGCAGTGTTATTCGGGTACCCGGGGAGCTGTTTTTT
13,-,-,TRBV11-2,TRBJ2-1,CASSLTLWDEQFF,TGTGCCAGCAGCTTGACACTTTGGGATGAGCAGTTCTTC
17,TRBD2,-,TRBV25-1,TRBJ2-1,CASSDNLGAGGGNEQFF,TGTGCCAGCAGTGACAATTTAGGAGCGGGGGGTGGGAATGAGCAGTTCTTC
14,TRBD1,once,TRBV6-5,TRBJ1-4,CASSLSGGNEKLFF,TGTGCCAGCAGTCTATCAGGGGGAAATGAAAAACTGTTTTTT
15,-,-,TRBV30,TRBJ1-3,CAWSAGSSSGNTIYF,TGTGCCTGGAGTGCAGGCAGCAGCTCTGGAAACACCATATATTTT
14,-,once,TRBV2,TRBJ2-7,CASSYADIGYEQYF,TGTGCCAGCAGTTACGCGGACATAGGGTACGAGCAGTACTTC
14,-,-,TRBV18,TRBJ2-2,CASSHRDGTGELFF,TGTGCCAGCTCACATCGGGACGGGACTGGGGAGCTGTTTTTT
14,-,-,TRBV6-1,TRBJ1-5,CASRIQPQDQPQHF,TGTGCCAGCAGGATCCAACCACAGGATCAGCCCCAGCATTTT
12,TRBD1,-,TRBV10-3,TRBJ2-7,CAVGTGVYEQYF,TGTGCCGTCGGGACAGGTGTGTACGAGCAGTACTTC
16,-,-,TRBV4-2,TRBJ1-1,CASSQGNLGLQTEAFF,TGTGCCAGCAGCCAAGGTAATCTGGGCCTGCAGACTGAAGCTTTCTTT
17,TRBD2,-,TRBV27,TRBJ2-7,CASSFQGLAGGPYEQYF,TGTGCCAGCAGTTTCCAGGGACTAGCGGGGGGCCCCTACGAGCAGTACTTC
17,TRBD2,-,TRBV7-2,TRBJ2-2,CASSTRGRGAGTGELFF,TGTGCCAGCAGCACGAGAGGGCGGGGGGCGGGCACCGGGGAGCTGTTTTTT
14,-,few,TRBV5-1,TRBJ1-2,CASSLVDSNYGYTF,TGCGCCAGCAGCTTGGTCGACAGTAACTATGGCTACACCTTC
14,TRBD1,-,TRBV5-1,TRBJ1-2,CASSLTGGNYGYTF,TGCGCCAGCAGCCTGACAGGGGGTAACTATGGCTACACCTTC
15,TRBD1,-,TRBV7-8,TRBJ1-2,CASSLAGTALYGYPF,TGTGCCAGCAGCTTAGCGGGGACAGCCCTTTATGGCTACCCCTTC
14,-,-,TRBV6-1,TRBJ1-2,CASSAGQKYYGYTF,TGTGCCAGCAGTGCGGGACAAAAGTACTATGGCTACACCTTC
14,-,-,TRBV5-1,TRBJ2-3,CASSRASGTDTQYF,TGCGCCAGCAGCAGGGCTAGCGGCACAGATACGCAGTATTTT
14,-,-,TRBV27,TRBJ1-1,CASRTALRNTEAFF,TGTGCCAGCAGAACCGCCCTGCGGAACACTGAAGCTTTCTTT
15,-,-,TRBV5-1,TRBJ2-1,CASSLRAGDYNEQFF,TGCGCCAGCAGTTTGAGGGCAGGGGATTACAATGAGCAGTTCTTC
13,TRBD1,-,TRBV6-1,TRBJ1-1,CASRRQGDTEAFF,TGTGCCAGCAGGCGACAGGGGGACACTGAAGCTTTCTTT
15,TRBD2,-,TRBV5-1,TRBJ2-5,CASSLASGGAETQYF,TGCGCCAGCAGCTTGGCTAGCGGGGGGGCAGAGACCCAGTACTTC
14,-,few,TRBV30,TRBJ1-6,CAWSVGARRMPLHF,TGTGCCTGGAGTGTGGGAGCCAGAAGGATGCCCCTCCACTTT
14,TRBD1,-,TRBV10-3,TRBJ1-6,CAISEDRGYSPLHF,TGTGCCATCAGTGAAGACAGGGGATACTCACCCCTCCACTTT
18,TRBD2,few,TRBV2,TRBJ2-1,CASSAPGRLAGGKNEQFF,TGTGCCAGCAGTGCTCCCGGACGGCTAGCGGGGGGAAAGAATGAGCAGTTCTTC
12,TRBD1,-,TRBV19,TRBJ1-2,CASSNYRGGHTF,TGTGCCAGTAGTAACTACAGGGGTGGCCACACCTTC
14,-,-,TRBV2,TRBJ2-7,CASTLRGSSYEQYF,TGTGCCAGCACCCTAAGGGGAAGCTCCTACGAGCAGTACTTC
15,-,-,TRBV6-5,TRBJ2-7,CASSWDIRGVHEQYF,TGTGCCAGCAGTTGGGACATCCGAGGAGTCCACGAGCAGTACTTC
14,-,-,TRBV5-1,TRBJ2-5,CASSLVPDQETQYF,TGCGCCAGCAGCTTGGTTCCAGATCAAGAGACCCAGTACTTC
12,-,-,TRBV10-3,TRBJ1-4,CAISRTTEKLFF,TGTGCCATCAGTCGGACAACTGAAAAACTGTTTTTT
18,TRBD2,few,TRBV4-1,TRBJ2-2,CASSRTGLAGTNTGELFF,TGCGCCAGCAGCCGGACGGGACTAGCGGGAACGAACACCGGGGAGCTGTTTTTT
16,TRBD1,-,TRBV5-1,TRBJ2-3,CASSLPGQASTDTQYF,TGCGCCAGCAGCTTGCCCGGACAGGCTAGCACAGATACGCAGTATTTT
16,-,once,TRBV27,TRBJ1-6,CASSLSKGGVTSPLHF,TGTGCCAGCAGTTTATCGAAGGGAGGGGTGACTTCACCCCTCCACTTT
16,TRBD1,-,TRBV9,TRBJ2-1,CASSVGGTDLYNEQFF,TGTGCCAGCAGCGTAGGTGGGACAGACCTCTACAATGAGCAGTTCTTC
14,TRBD2,few,TRBV9,TRBJ2-5,CASSVTSGVQTQYF,TGTGCCAGCAGCGTGACTAGCGGGGTGCAGACCCAGTACTTC
16,-,-,TRBV7-6,TRBJ1-2,CASSLGVQGTNYGYTF,TGTGCCAGCAGCTTAGGAGTGCAGGGAACTAACTATGGCTACACCTTC
12,-,-,TRBV9,TRBJ2-3,CASSVDRDTQYF,TGTGCCAGCAGCGTAGATCGGGATACGCAGTATTTT
16,-,-,TRBV19,TRBJ2-3,CASSRASASARDTQYF,TGTGCCAGTAGCCGGGCCTCGGCTAGCGCTAGAGATACGCAGTATTTT